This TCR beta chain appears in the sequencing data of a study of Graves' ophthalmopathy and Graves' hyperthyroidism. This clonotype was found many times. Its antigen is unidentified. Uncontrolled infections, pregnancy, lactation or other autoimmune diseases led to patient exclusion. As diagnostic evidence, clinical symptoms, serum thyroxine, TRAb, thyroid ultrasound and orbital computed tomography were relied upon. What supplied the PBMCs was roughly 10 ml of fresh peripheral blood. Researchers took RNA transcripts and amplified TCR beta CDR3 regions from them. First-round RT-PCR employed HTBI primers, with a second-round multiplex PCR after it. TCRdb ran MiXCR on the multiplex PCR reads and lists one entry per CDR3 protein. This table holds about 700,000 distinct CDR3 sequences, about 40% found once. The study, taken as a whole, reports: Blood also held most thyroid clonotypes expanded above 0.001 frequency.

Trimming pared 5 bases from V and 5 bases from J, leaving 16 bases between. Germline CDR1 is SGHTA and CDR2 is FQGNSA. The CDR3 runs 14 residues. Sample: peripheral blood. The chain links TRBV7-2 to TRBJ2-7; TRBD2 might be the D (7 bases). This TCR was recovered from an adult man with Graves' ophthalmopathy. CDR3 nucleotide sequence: TGTGCCAGCAGCCCTTATTCGGGGGGCAACGAGCAGTACTTC. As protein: CASSPYSGGNEQYF.